This T cell receptor (beta chain) was sequenced in a study of blood T cell repertoires in COVID-19. Method: immunoSEQ multiplex PCR; TCRdb's copy keeps in-frame clones and lacks some. Of some 200,000 clones listed, 80% to 90% are singletons. CDR1 SGHDT and CDR2 YYEEEE come from the germline V gene. V shed 0 bases, J shed 0 bases, and the junction held 9 bases outside the gene matches. CDR3 length: 17 residues. This receptor was obtained from a man aged 45-65 years with active or convalescent COVID-19. The chain links TRBV5-6 to TRBJ2-7; the match to TRBD1 covers 7 bases. Sequenced material: peripheral blood. The CDR3 sequence is CASSLATGDGASYEQYF. DNA of the CDR3: TGTGCCAGCAGCTTGGCAACAGGGGACGGGGCCTCCTACGAGCAGTACTTC.